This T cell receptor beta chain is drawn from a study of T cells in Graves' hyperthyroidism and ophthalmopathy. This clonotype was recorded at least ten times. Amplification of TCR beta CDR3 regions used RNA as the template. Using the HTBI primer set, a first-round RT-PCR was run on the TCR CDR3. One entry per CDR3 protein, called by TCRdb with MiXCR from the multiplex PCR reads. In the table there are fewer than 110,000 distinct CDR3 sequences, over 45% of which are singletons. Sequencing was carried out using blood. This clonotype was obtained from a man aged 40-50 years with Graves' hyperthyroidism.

The CDR3 DNA follows: TGTGCCAGCAGTTACACAGGGTGGTCACCCCTCCACTTT. Translation gives CASSYTGWSPLHF. The rearrangement joins TRBV6-5 to TRBJ1-6; tentative D call: TRBD1 (6 bases). The V end lost 2 bases, the J end lost 10 bases, and 9 bases lay between the germline ends. Looked up from germline, CDR1 is MNHEY and CDR2 is SVGAGI. The CDR3 is made up of 13 amino acids.